The clone carrying this T cell receptor (beta chain) was counted at least ten times. The antigen remains unidentified. V lost 0 bases, J lost 4 bases, and 11 bases stayed unmatched. The germline V gene encodes CDR1 SGHAT and CDR2 FQNNGV. CDR3 length equals 17 residues. The library tagged individual cDNA molecules with unique molecular identifiers. TCRdb redid the calling of the RACE reads with MiXCR, one entry per CDR3 protein. Seen here are approximately 71,000 distinct CDR3 sequences, approximately 9.4% observed once, and the top ten hold about 3.1%. This record belongs to a study of human T cells and chemical hapten exposure. Study-wide findings and caveats: PT1 expanded TCR counts correlated positively with patch test score.

Noted time point: patch test 1, 2 weeks after DPC sensitization. Treatment specified: therapeutic diphenylcyclopropenone sensitization with weekly scalp DPC. This chain joins TRBV11-2 and TRBJ2-7; TRBD2 agrees at 8 bases. The sample was whole blood, taken in connection with sensitization to the hapten diphenylcyclopropenone (DPC). The receptor was derived from a middle-aged woman with alopecia areata. Some clones in this sample may be carry-over from other donors' samples. The CDR3 here is CASSLDPPGVAGYEQYF. CDR3 nucleotide sequence: TGTGCCAGCAGCTTAGATCCCCCCGGGGTAGCGGGGTACGAGCAGTACTTC.